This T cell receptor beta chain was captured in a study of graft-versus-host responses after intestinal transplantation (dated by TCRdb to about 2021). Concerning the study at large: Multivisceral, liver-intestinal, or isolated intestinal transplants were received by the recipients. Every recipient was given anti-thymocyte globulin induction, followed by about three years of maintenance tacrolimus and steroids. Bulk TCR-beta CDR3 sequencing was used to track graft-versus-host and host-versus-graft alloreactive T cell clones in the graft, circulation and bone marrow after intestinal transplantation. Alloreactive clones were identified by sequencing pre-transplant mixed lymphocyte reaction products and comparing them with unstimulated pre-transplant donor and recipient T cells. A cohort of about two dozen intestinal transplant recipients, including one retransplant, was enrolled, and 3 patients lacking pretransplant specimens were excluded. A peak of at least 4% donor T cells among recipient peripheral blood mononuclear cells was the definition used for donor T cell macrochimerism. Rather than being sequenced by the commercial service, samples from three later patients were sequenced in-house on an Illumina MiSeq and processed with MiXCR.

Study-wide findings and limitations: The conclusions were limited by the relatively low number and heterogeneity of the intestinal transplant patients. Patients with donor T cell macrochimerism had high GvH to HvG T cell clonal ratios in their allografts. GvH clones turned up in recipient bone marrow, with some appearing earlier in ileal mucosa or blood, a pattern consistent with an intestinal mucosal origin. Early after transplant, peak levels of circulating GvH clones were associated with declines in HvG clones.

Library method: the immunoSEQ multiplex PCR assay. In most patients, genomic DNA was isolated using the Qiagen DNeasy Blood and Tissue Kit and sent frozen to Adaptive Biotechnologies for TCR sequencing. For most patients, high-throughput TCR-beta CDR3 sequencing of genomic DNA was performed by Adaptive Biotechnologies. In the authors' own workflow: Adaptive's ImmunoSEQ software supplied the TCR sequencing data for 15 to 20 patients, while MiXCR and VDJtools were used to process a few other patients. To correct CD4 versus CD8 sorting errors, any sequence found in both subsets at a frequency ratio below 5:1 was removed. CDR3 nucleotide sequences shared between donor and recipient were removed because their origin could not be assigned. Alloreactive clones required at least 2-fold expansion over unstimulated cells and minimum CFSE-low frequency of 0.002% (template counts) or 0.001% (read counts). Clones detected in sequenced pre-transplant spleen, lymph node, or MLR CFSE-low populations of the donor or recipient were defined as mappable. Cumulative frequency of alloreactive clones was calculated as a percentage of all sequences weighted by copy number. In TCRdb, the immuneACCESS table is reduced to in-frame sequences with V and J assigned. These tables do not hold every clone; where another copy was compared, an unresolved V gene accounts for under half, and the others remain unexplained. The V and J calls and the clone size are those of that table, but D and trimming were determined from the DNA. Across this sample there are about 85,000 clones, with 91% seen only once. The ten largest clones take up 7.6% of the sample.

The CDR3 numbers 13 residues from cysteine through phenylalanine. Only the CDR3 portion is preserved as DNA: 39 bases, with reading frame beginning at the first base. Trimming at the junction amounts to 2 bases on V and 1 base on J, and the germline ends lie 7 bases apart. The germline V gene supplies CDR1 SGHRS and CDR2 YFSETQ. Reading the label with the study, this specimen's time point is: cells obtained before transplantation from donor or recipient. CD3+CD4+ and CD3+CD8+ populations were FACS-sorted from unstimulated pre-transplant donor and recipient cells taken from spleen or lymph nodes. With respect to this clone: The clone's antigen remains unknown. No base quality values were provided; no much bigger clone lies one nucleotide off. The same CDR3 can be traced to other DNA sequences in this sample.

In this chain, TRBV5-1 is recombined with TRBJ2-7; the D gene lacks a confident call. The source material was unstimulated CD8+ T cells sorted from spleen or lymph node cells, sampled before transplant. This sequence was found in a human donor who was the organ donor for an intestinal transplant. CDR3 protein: CASSLAGSYEQYF. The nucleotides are TGCGCCAGCAGCTTAGCAGGTTCCTACGAGCAGTACTTC.